This entry is about one T cell receptor beta chain. The sample belongs to a study of blood T cell repertoires in COVID-19. TCRdb's table, derived via immunoSEQ multiplex PCR, lists solely in-frame clones and lacks some. Altogether around 180,000 clones are present, around 85% being singletons, with the ten largest covering under 7.5%. This CDR3 contains 15 residues. Looked up from germline, CDR1 is LGHNA and CDR2 is YSLEER. V gave up 1 base and J gave up 9 bases; unmatched junction bases: 6. Input material: peripheral blood. The sequence was collected from a man aged 80 or over with COVID-19, enrolled during active disease. The chain employs TRBV4-3 and TRBJ1-2, with 12 bases identical to TRBD1. CDR3 region: CASSQGEGQGASYTF. CDR3 coding DNA: TGCGCCAGCAGCCAAGGAGAGGGACAGGGGGCGAGCTACACCTTC.